These 32 T cell receptor beta chains were sequenced from one sample in a study of cytomegalovirus exposure and HLA in healthy donors. PCR was performed using 60 Vbeta and 13 Jbeta primers. The data were produced by immunoSEQ multiplex PCR, yet TCRdb's version contains in-frame clones alone and is incomplete. The table has about 160,000 clones, more than 60% seen once. What was sequenced was PBMCs. The source of these receptors is a woman younger than 45 in good health and CMV-seronegative.

V usage is TRBV18 and J usage is TRBJ1-2; 9 bases agree with TRBD1. The CDR3 extends over 13 amino acids. V shed 4 bases and J 4 bases; nucleotides not matched to a gene: 1. Germline CDR1 is KGHSH and CDR2 is LQKENI. This CDR3 reads CASSQQGAYGYTF. Here the CDR3 DNA reads TGTGCCAGCTCACAACAGGGGGCCTATGGCTACACCTTC.

V gene TRBV15 combines with J gene TRBJ2-5; TRBD1 might be the D (5 bases). Trimming cost V 0 bases and J 2 bases, with 10 bases left between them. Per the germline V gene, CDR1 is LNHNV and CDR2 is YYDKDF (reference sequence). The CDR3 has 15 amino acids. This chain's CDR3 is CATSREGAEQETQYF. The CDR3 nucleotides read TGTGCCACCAGCAGAGAAGGGGCTGAGCAAGAGACCCAGTACTTC.

The J gene is TRBJ1-3, the V gene TRBV10-3, with D perhaps matching TRBD1 (6 bases). CDR1 and CDR2 (germline): ENHRY, SYGVKD. There are 16 residues in the CDR3. The V gene lost 6 bases and the J gene lost 0 bases, with 15 bases spanning the gap. CDR3 residues: CAISRETGLSGNTIYF. Here the CDR3 DNA reads TGTGCCATCAGCCGCGAGACAGGCCTCTCTGGAAACACCATATATTTT.

The rearrangement joins TRBV2 to TRBJ2-7, with D possibly being TRBD1 (6 bases). The CDR3 runs 14 residues. Between the trimmed V and J ends, which lost 7 bases and 3 bases, there was a span of 16 bases. The germline CDR1 and CDR2 sequences are SNHLY and FYNNEI. This chain's CDR3 is CASKNDRPVYEQYF. Here the CDR3 DNA reads TGTGCCAGCAAGAACGACAGGCCGGTCTACGAGCAGTACTTC. The entire variable domain, with the rest obtained from reference TRBV2 and TRBJ2-7, is as follows: EPEVTQTPSHQVTQMGQEVILRCVPISNHLYFYWYRQILGQKVEFLVSFYNNEISEKSEIFDDQFSVERPDGSNFTLKIRSTKLEDSAMYFCASKNDRPVYEQYFGPGTRLTVT.

This clone was observed a handful of times. The V gene is TRBV7-9, the J gene TRBJ1-5; TRBD1 might be the D (5 bases). V was cut by 7 bases and J by 2 bases, with 15 bases left in between. The CDR3 contains 15 residues. Per germline, CDR1 SEHNR and CDR2 FQNEAQ (reference sequence). The CDR3 loop reads CASTFGGDGNQPQHF. In nucleotides, the CDR3 is TGTGCCAGCACCTTCGGGGGGGACGGCAATCAGCCCCAGCATTTT.

This clone was seen just once. The V and J genes are TRBV7-3 and TRBJ1-2, with unresolved D. Between the trimmed V and J ends, which lost 1 base and 5 bases, there was a span of 14 bases. The CDR3 totals 15 residues. Germline V gene sequence: CDR1 SGHTA, CDR2 FQGTGA. This CDR3 is CASSLNGGVRYGYTF. The CDR3 nucleotides read TGTGCCAGCAGCTTAAATGGAGGAGTTCGATATGGCTACACCTTC.

A note on this clone: Other DNA sequences in the sample encode the same CDR3. This chain connects TRBV2 to TRBJ1-6; 8 bases match TRBD1. There are 17 residues in the CDR3. Germline V gives CDR1 SNHLY, CDR2 FYNNEI. After removal of 8 bases from V and 7 bases from J, the junction contained 16 bases not matched to a gene. The CDR3 DNA reads TGTGCCAGCTCTCAGAGGGGAAAGACAGGGGAAAATTCACCCCTCCACTTT. Encoded protein: CASSQRGKTGENSPLHF.

V is TRBV2 and J is TRBJ1-1; D unresolved. Germline values: CDR1 SNHLY, CDR2 FYNNEI. The CDR3 length is 14 residues. Trimming stripped 7 bases from V and 2 bases from J, with 14 bases between. The CDR3 nucleotides are TGTGCCAGCACCATCGCCGGGTCCAACACTGAAGCTTTCTTT. Its translation is CASTIAGSNTEAFF.

This chain uses TRBV6-1 with TRBJ2-3; 12 nucleotides line up with TRBD2. Losses at the gene ends were 3 bases for V and 4 bases for J; bases not matched to a gene: 5. This CDR3 contains 16 residues. Per the germline V gene, CDR1 is MNHNS and CDR2 is SASEGT. Written as DNA, the CDR3 is TGTGCCAGCAGTGAGGGGCTAGCGGGGGGGCCAGATACGCAGTATTTT. It specifies CASSEGLAGGPDTQYF.

In this sample, this clone turned up once. The rearrangement links TRBV5-1 to TRBJ1-6; D is undetermined. Germline values: CDR1 SGHRS, CDR2 YFSETQ. This CDR3 contains 15 residues. Trimming pared 0 bases from V and 6 bases from J, leaving 10 bases between. CDR3 sequence (DNA): TGCGCCAGCAGCTTGGTGAAGCACCCTAATTCACCCCTCCACTTT. It specifies CASSLVKHPNSPLHF.

The chain couples TRBV19 to TRBJ2-3; TRBD1 is a possible D gene (6 bases). The ends were cut back, 8 bases at V and 4 bases at J, with 22 bases in the middle. Germline V gene lookup returns CDR1 LNHDA and CDR2 SQIVND (reference sequence). The CDR3 totals 16 residues. The CDR3 DNA sequence: TGTGCCAGTCGGCTAACCGGGACATCGCGTCCAGATACGCAGTATTTT. Its protein product is CASRLTGTSRPDTQYF.

This clone showed up just once. The CDR3, as DNA: TGTGCCAGCAGGGGAGACCGAAGCTATGGCTACACCTTC. Amino acids: CASRGDRSYGYTF. The chain uses TRBV28 and TRBJ1-2, with D hard to call. CDR3 length equals 13 residues. Germline V CDR1 and CDR2: MDHEN, SYDVKM. V gave up 6 bases and J gave up 4 bases, with 12 bases separating them.

The rearrangement uses TRBV30 and TRBJ1-5; perhaps TRBD1 as D (6 bases). The V end was cut by 2 bases, the J end by 7 bases, with 15 bases between. This CDR3 has 14 residues. Germline CDR1 GTSNPN, CDR2 SVGIG (reference sequence). CDR3 region: CAWSSGAPGQPQHF. As DNA, the CDR3 is TGTGCCTGGAGTTCAGGGGCGCCCGGACAGCCCCAGCATTTT.

This clone has just one count. The sample holds other DNA sequences that translate to the same CDR3. The chain couples TRBV18 to TRBJ2-5; weak D call: TRBD1 (7 bases). CDR1 KGHSH and CDR2 LQKENI come from the germline V gene. This CDR3 spans 14 amino acids. Trimming took off 2 bases at V and 4 bases at J, with 11 bases between the two ends. CDR3 in amino acids: CASSPGQGGETQYF. In DNA form, the CDR3 reads TGTGCCAGCTCACCAGGCCAGGGGGGAGAGACCCAGTACTTC.

The chain links TRBV5-1 to TRBJ2-7; 11 bases are shared with TRBD1. The CDR3 spans 14 residues. The V gene's germline CDR1 is SGHRS and CDR2 YFSETQ. The V segment lost 0 bases and the J segment 6 bases; nucleotides outside the gene matches: 2. The CDR3 protein is CASSLEGTGGEQYF. The CDR3 bases are TGCGCCAGCAGCTTGGAGGGGACAGGGGGCGAGCAGTACTTC.

This chain uses TRBV7-3 with TRBJ2-1, with 10 bases lining up with TRBD1. CDR1 SGHTA and CDR2 FQGTGA come from the germline V gene. The CDR3 has 17 residues. Trimming removed 5 bases from V and 4 bases from J; junction bases left unmatched: 11. The CDR3 here is CASSPSPGQGLYNEQFF. CDR3 in DNA: TGTGCCAGCAGCCCCTCCCCGGGACAGGGGTTATACAATGAGCAGTTCTTC.

This rearrangement joins TRBV28 to TRBJ2-1; weak D call: TRBD1 (6 bases). In germline, CDR1 is MDHEN, CDR2 SYDVKM. There are 14 residues in the CDR3. Deletions cut 4 bases from V and 5 bases from J, with 12 bases between. The CDR3 nucleotides read TGTGCCAGCAGTTGGCCGGGACAAGACAATGAGCAGTTCTTC. Translation gives CASSWPGQDNEQFF.

On this clone: This sample includes further DNA sequences coding for the same CDR3. The chain employs TRBV5-1 and TRBJ2-7, with D maybe TRBD1 (6 bases). This CDR3 region has 14 residues. CDR1 is SGHRS, CDR2 YFSETQ, per germline. The V gene lost 0 bases and the J gene lost 1 base, with 8 bases spanning the gap. The CDR3, as DNA: TGCGCCAGCAGCTTGGTGCAGGGGTCCTACGAGCAGTACTTC. Its protein is CASSLVQGSYEQYF.

The rearrangement joins TRBV18 to TRBJ2-3; unclear D gene. The CDR3 runs to 14 residues. Germline assignment: CDR1 KGHSH and CDR2 LQKENI. Trimming pared 0 bases from V and 5 bases from J, leaving 9 bases between. CDR3 residues: CASSPPVPGDTQYF. Here the CDR3 DNA reads TGTGCCAGCTCACCACCGGTACCGGGAGATACGCAGTATTTT.

This rearrangement joins TRBV18 to TRBJ1-6, with 9 positions matching TRBD1. The CDR3 loop spans 14 amino acids. Germline V gives CDR1 KGHSH, CDR2 LQKENI. J lost 7 bases, V lost 4 bases, and 2 bases had no gene match. The CDR3 is CASSRGTGNSPLHF. CDR3 nucleotides: TGTGCCAGCTCACGAGGGACAGGGAATTCACCCCTCCACTTT. Drawing the rest from reference TRBV18 and TRBJ1-6, the complete variable domain is NAGVMQNPRHLVRRRGQEARLRCSPMKGHSHVYWYRQLPEEGLKFMVYLQKENIIDESGMPKERFSAEFPKEGPSILRIQQVVRGDSAAYFCASSRGTGNSPLHFGNGTRLTVT.

The chain combines TRBV18 with TRBJ2-7; TRBD1 agrees at 9 bases. Germline V gene sequence: CDR1 KGHSH, CDR2 LQKENI. The V gene end was trimmed by 4 bases and the J gene end by 0 bases; junction bases not matched to a gene: 7. CDR3 length: 16 residues. The CDR3 spells CASSQSGTGSSYEQYF. DNA of the CDR3: TGTGCCAGCTCACAATCCGGGACAGGGAGCTCCTACGAGCAGTACTTC.

J is TRBJ1-1 and V is TRBV14; D possibly corresponds to TRBD1 (6 bases). This CDR3 region has 15 residues. Germline lookup yields CDR1 SGHDN and CDR2 FVKESK. V was pared by 1 base and J by 5 bases, with 14 bases between. CDR3 loop: CASSQAGGRGTEAFF. In DNA form, the CDR3 reads TGTGCCAGCAGCCAAGCTGGGGGCCGAGGAACTGAAGCTTTCTTT.

The chain joins TRBV6-5 to TRBJ1-5; possibly TRBD1 for D (6 bases). Germline V CDR1 and CDR2: MNHEY, SVGAGI. This CDR3 contains 15 residues. V lost 3 bases and J lost 4, with 13 bases in between. The CDR3 coding sequence is TGTGCCAGCAGTTATATAGGGGGACCAAATCAGCCCCAGCATTTT. It encodes CASSYIGGPNQPQHF.

The gene calls are TRBV28 and TRBJ2-7, with unresolved D. Trimming took off 7 bases at V and 6 bases at J, with 10 bases between the two ends. This CDR3 has 11 residues. Germline lookup yields CDR1 MDHEN and CDR2 SYDVKM. Here the CDR3 reads CASTWSGEQYF. The CDR3 region has the DNA TGTGCCAGCACCTGGTCGGGCGAGCAGTACTTC.

V usage is TRBV9 and J usage is TRBJ2-1; possible D gene TRBD2, 6 bases. This CDR3 spans 15 amino acids. CDR1 is SGDLS, CDR2 YYNGEE, per germline. V shed 4 bases and J shed 7 bases, with 18 bases lying between them. The CDR3 loop is CASSMSGTATNEQFF. For the CDR3, the DNA is TGTGCCAGCAGCATGTCCGGGACTGCGACTAATGAGCAGTTCTTC.

This chain links TRBV30 with TRBJ1-1; D unclear. The V end was cut by 1 base, the J end by 10 bases, with 7 bases between. The CDR3 loop spans 10 amino acids. CDR1 and CDR2 (germline): GTSNPN, SVGIG (reference sequence). The CDR3 sequence: CAWSAGRAFF. CDR3 nucleotide sequence: TGTGCCTGGAGTGCGGGGAGAGCTTTCTTT.

This clone was observed many times. This sequence joins TRBV20-1 and TRBJ1-2, with TRBD1 matching over 8 bases. CDR1 and CDR2 from the germline V gene are DFQATT and SNEGSKA (reference sequence). This CDR3 has 11 amino acids. The trim removed 3 bases at V and 7 bases at J, leaving 1 base unmatched. DNA of the CDR3: TGCAGTGCTAGGGACAGGGTTGGCTACACCTTC. Translated, it gives CSARDRVGYTF.

The chain employs TRBV25-1 and TRBJ1-1, with D possibly being TRBD1 (6 bases). Per the germline V gene, CDR1 is MGHDK and CDR2 is SYGVNS. The CDR3 is 17 amino acids. Trimming shortened V by 7 bases and J by 3 bases, and 24 bases separated the two germline ends. CDR3 sequence (DNA): TGTGCCAGCACCCAAAATAGGGAGACAGGACCGTACACTGAAGCTTTCTTT. It codes for CASTQNRETGPYTEAFF. The complete variable domain, with remaining parts taken from reference TRBV25-1 and TRBJ1-1, reads EADIYQTPRYLVIGTGKKITLECSQTMGHDKMYWYQQDPGMELHLIHYSYGVNSTEKGDLSSESTVSRIRTEHFPLTLESARPSHTSQYLCASTQNRETGPYTEAFFGQGTRLTVV.

The gene calls are TRBV7-2 and TRBJ2-2; a weak D match, TRBD1 (6 bases). Germline CDR1 and CDR2: SGHTA and FQGNSA. V lost 4 bases, J lost 4 bases, and 22 bases lay in between. The CDR3 contains 18 residues. Here the CDR3 DNA reads TGTGCCAGCAGCTCACCCCCGGGACACGCTCCCAGCACCGGGGAGCTGTTTTTT. As protein: CASSSPPGHAPSTGELFF.

V is TRBV10-3 and J is TRBJ2-7; 12 nucleotides match TRBD1. The germline CDR1 and CDR2 sequences are ENHRY and SYGVKD. The junction had 4 bases not matched to a gene; V was cut back by 1 base and J by 6 bases. The CDR3 sequence is 15 residues long. In DNA form, the CDR3 reads TGTGCCATCAGTGAGTGGGGACAGGGGGCCGGCGAGCAGTACTTC. It codes for CAISEWGQGAGEQYF.

V usage is TRBV7-2 and J usage is TRBJ2-5, with 13 bases aligning to TRBD2. CDR1 is SGHTA and CDR2 is FQGNSA in the germline V gene. J gave up 4 bases and V 1 base, and 12 bases lay outside the gene matches. The CDR3 covers 19 residues. CDR3 nucleotide sequence: TGTGCCAGCAGCTTAGAGGGGTTTTGGACTAGCGGGGGTCGAGAGACCCAGTACTTC. It is translated as CASSLEGFWTSGGRETQYF.

This chain uses TRBV12-5 with TRBJ1-3, with D unclear. The CDR3 contains 13 residues. V lost 1 base, J lost 7 bases, and 8 bases lay in between. Germline V gene sequence: CDR1 LGHNT, CDR2 FRNRAP. The CDR3 sequence: CASGLGLRNTIYF. In DNA form, the CDR3 reads TGTGCTAGTGGTTTGGGACTACGGAACACCATATATTTT.